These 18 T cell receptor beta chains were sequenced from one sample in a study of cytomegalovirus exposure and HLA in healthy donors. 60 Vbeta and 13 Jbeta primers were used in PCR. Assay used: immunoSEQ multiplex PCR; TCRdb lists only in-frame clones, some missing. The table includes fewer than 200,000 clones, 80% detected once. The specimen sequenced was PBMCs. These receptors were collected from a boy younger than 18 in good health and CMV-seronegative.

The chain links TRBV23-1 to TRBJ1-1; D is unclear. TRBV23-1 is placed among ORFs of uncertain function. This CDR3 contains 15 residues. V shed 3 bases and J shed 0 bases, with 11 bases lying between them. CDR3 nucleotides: TGCGCCAGCAGTCACCCCACAACCATGAACACTGAAGCTTTCTTT. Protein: CASSHPTTMNTEAFF.

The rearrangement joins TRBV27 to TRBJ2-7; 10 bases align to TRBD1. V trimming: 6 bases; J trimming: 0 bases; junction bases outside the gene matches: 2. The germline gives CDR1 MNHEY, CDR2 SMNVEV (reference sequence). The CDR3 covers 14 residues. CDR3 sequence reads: CASRGDRGSYEQYF. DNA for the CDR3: TGTGCCAGCAGGGGGGACAGGGGCTCCTACGAGCAGTACTTC.

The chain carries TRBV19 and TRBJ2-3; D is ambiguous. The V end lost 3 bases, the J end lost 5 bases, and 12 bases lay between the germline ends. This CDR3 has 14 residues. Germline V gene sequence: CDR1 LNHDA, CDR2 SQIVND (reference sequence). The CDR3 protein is CASSIASRGDTQYF. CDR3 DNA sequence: TGTGCCAGTAGTATTGCCAGTCGCGGAGATACGCAGTATTTT.

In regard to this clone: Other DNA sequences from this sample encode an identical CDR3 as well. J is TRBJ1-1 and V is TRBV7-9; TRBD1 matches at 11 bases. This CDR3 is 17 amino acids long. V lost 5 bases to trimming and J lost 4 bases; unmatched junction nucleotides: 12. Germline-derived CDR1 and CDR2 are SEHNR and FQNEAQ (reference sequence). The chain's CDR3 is CASSPGQGAKARTEAFF. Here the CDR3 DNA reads TGTGCCAGCAGCCCTGGACAGGGGGCTAAGGCCCGCACTGAAGCTTTCTTT.

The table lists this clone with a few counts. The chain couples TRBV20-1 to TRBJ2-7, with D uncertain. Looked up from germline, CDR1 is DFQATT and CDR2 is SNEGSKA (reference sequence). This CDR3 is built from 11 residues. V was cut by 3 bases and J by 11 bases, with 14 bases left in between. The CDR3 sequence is CSARFIAEEYF. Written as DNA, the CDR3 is TGCAGTGCTAGGTTCATAGCTGAGGAGTACTTC.

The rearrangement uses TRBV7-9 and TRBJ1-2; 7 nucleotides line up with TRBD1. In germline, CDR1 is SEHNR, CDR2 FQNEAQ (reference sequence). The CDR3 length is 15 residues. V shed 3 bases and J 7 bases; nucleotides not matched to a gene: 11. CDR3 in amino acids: CASSFTGQESGGYTF. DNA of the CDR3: TGTGCCAGCAGCTTTACAGGACAGGAAAGCGGTGGCTACACCTTC.

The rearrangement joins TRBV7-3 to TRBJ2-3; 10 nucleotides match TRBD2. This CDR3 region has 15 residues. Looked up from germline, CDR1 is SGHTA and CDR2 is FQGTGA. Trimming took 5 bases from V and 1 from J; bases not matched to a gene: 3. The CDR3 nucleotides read TGTGCCAGCAGCCCCAGCGGGGGGGGCACAGATACGCAGTATTTT. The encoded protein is CASSPSGGGTDTQYF. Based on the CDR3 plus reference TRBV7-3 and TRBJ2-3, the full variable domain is GAGVSQTPSNKVTEKGKYVELRCDPISGHTALYWYRQSLGQGPEFLIYFQGTGAADDSGLPNDRFFAVRPEGSVSTLKIQRTERGDSAVYLCASSPSGGGTDTQYFGPGTRLTVL.

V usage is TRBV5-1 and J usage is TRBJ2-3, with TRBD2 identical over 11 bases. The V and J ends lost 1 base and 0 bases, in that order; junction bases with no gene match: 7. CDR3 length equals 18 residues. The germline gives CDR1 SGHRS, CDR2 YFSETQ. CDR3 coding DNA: TGCGCCAGCAGCTTGAGGGTGGCTAGCGGGGGGAGCACAGATACGCAGTATTTT. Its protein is CASSLRVASGGSTDTQYF.

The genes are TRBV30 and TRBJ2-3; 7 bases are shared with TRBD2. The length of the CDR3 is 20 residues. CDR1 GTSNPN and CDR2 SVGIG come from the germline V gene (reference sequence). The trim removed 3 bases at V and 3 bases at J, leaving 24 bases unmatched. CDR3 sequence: CAWSRYTLWRGLLSTDTQYF. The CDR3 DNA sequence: TGTGCCTGGAGCAGGTATACCCTTTGGCGGGGGTTATTAAGTACAGATACGCAGTATTTT.

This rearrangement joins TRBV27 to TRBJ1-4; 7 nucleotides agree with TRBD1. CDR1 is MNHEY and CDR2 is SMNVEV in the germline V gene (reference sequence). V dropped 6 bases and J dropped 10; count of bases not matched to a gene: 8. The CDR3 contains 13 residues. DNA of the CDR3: TGTGCCAGCAGGCAGGGGGAAAGAGGAAAACTGTTTTTT. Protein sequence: CASRQGERGKLFF.

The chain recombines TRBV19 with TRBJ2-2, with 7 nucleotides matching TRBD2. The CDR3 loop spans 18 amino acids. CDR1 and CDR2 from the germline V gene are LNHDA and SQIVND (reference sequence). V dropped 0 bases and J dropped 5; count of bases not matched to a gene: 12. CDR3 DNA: TGTGCCAGTAGTATAGATGGGTCTGCGGGGGTATGGACCGGGGAGCTGTTTTTT. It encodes CASSIDGSAGVWTGELFF.

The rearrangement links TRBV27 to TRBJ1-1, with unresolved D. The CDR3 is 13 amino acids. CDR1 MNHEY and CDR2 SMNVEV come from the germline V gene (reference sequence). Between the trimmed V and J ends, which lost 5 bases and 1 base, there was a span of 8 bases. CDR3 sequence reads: CASSRSENTEAFF. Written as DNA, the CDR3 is TGTGCCAGCAGTAGATCAGAGAACACTGAAGCTTTCTTT.

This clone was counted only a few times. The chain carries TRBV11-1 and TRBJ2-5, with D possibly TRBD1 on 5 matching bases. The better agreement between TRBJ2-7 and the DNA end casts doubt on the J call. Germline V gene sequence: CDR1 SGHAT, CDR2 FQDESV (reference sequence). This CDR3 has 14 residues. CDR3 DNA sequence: TGTGCCAGCAGCTTAGAAGACAGTACCTACGAGCAGTACTTC. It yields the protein CASSLEDSTYEQYF.

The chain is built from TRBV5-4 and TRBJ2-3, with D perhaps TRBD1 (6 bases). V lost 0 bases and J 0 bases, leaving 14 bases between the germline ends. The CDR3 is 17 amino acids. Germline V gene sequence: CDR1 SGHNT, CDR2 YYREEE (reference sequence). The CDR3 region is CASSLGGQHASTDTQYF. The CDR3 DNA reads TGTGCCAGCAGCTTGGGAGGACAGCACGCTAGCACAGATACGCAGTATTTT.

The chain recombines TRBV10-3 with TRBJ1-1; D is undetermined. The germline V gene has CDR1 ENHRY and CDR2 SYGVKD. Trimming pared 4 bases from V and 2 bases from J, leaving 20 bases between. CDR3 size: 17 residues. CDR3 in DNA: TGTGCCATCAGTGGGCCTCAGGTGGGCGCGCCCAACACTGAAGCTTTCTTT. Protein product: CAISGPQVGAPNTEAFF.

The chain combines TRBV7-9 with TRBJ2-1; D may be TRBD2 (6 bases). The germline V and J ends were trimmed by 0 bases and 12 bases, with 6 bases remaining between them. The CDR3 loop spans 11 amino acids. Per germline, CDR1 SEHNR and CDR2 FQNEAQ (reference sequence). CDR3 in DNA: TGTGCCAGCAGCTTAGCCGGGGGGCAGTTCTTC. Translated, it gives CASSLAGGQFF.

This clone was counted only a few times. This chain's CDR3 is CASSRSGTRADTQYF. CDR3 nucleotides: TGTGCCAGCAGCCGCTCCGGGACTAGGGCAGATACGCAGTATTTT. The chain uses TRBV7-2 and TRBJ2-3; 8 bases are shared with TRBD2. V lost 5 bases, J lost 4 bases, and 8 bases stayed unmatched. CDR3 length: 15 amino acids. The germline gives CDR1 SGHTA, CDR2 FQGNSA. The complete variable domain, with remaining parts taken from reference TRBV7-2 and TRBJ2-3, reads GAGVSQSPSNKVTEKGKDVELRCDPISGHTALYWYRQSLGQGLEFLIYFQGNSAPDKSGLPSDRFSAERTGGSVSTLTIQRTQQEDSAVYLCASSRSGTRADTQYFGPGTRLTVL.

The CDR3 nucleotides read TGTGCCTGGTGGACTAGCGGGGAAGAAAAGGGGGCCGGGGAGCTGTTTTTT. Protein: CAWWTSGEEKGAGELFF. J is TRBJ2-2 and V is TRBV30, with 12 bases that match TRBD2. V was pared by 5 bases and J by 6 bases, with 13 bases of the junction left unmatched. Germline V gene lookup returns CDR1 GTSNPN and CDR2 SVGIG (reference sequence). The CDR3 consists of 17 residues.